This T cell receptor (beta chain) was documented in a study of T-cell reconstitution after alpha-beta-depleted transplantation in children. Unique molecular identifiers were incorporated into the prepared TCRbeta library. TCRdb independently ran MiXCR on the PCR reads; one entry per CDR3 protein. The repertoire holds around 93,000 distinct CDR3 sequences, 7% to 10% seen once, with over 6% in the top ten. This clonotype showed up many times. The material was PBMCs from the stem cell graft donor, obtained from the stem cell graft. The TCR originated in a human donor who donated a stem cell graft to a child with congenital amegakaryocytic thrombocytopenia.

The CDR3 DNA reads TGTGCCAGCAGCCCAGATACCTACACCGGGGAGCTGTTTTTT. It yields the protein CASSPDTYTGELFF. V usage is TRBV4-2 and J usage is TRBJ2-2; no clear D. The germline V and J ends were trimmed by 4 bases and 3 bases, with 9 bases remaining between them. Per the germline V gene, CDR1 is LGHNA and CDR2 is YNFKEQ. The CDR3 extends over 14 amino acids.